This TCR beta chain was documented in a study of early T cells in non-severe SARS-CoV-2 infection. Study as a whole: Investigators sequenced bulk RNA drawn from unsorted whole blood, and chains remained unpaired.

Germline assignment: CDR1 LGHDT and CDR2 YNNKEL (reference sequence). The CDR3 is 16 amino acids. J gave up 2 bases and V 5 bases, and 12 bases lay outside the gene matches. MiXCR was run by TCRdb on the 5' RACE reads, yielding one entry per CDR3 protein. The sample yields approximately 70,000 distinct CDR3 sequences, approximately 12% seen once. The V and J genes are TRBV3-1 and TRBJ2-7, with 7 bases aligning to TRBD2. The source is an adult who was a healthcare worker with PCR-confirmed SARS-CoV-2 infection or an uninfected control (not recorded which). The donor label of this sample is uncertain. This specimen was whole blood, taken at baseline. The DNA of the CDR3 is TGTGCCAGCAGCTTGAAACGACTAGCTGACGCCTACGAGCAGTACTTC. This sequence encodes CASSLKRLADAYEQYF.